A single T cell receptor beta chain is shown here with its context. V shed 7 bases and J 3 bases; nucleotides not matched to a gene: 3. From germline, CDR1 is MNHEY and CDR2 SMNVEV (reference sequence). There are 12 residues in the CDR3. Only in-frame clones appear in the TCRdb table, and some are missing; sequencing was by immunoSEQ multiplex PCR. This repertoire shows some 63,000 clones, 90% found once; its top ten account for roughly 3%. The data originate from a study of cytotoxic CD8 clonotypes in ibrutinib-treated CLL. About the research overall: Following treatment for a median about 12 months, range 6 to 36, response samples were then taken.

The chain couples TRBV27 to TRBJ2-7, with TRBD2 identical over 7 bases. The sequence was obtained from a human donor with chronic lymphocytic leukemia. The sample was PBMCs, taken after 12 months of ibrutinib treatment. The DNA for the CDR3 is TGTGCCAGCATGGGCGGGAGCTACGAGCAGTACTTC. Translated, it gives CASMGGSYEQYF.